Below are 26 T cell receptor beta chains sequenced from a single sample in a study of blood T cell repertoires in COVID-19. The assay was immunoSEQ multiplex PCR, and TCRdb's table has in-frame clones only and misses some. In the table there are around 72,000 clones, roughly 89% of which are singletons. Sequencing used peripheral blood. The receptors were gathered from a woman aged 50 to 65 with acute or convalescent COVID-19.

The V call is TRBV18, the J call TRBJ1-4, with D possibly being TRBD1 (6 bases). The CDR3 totals 14 residues. With 4 bases removed from V and 0 bases from J, the gap between germline ends came to 6 bases. From germline, CDR1 is KGHSH and CDR2 LQKENI. CDR3 sequence (DNA): TGTGCCAGCTCACGACAGGCAACTAATGAAAAACTGTTTTTT. It specifies CASSRQATNEKLFF.

J is TRBJ1-6 and V is TRBV7-9; D is possibly TRBD1 (6 bases). The CDR3 length is 18 residues. From germline, CDR1 is SEHNR and CDR2 FQNEAQ (reference sequence). V lost 3 bases and J 5 bases, leaving 20 bases between the germline ends. CDR3 amino acids: CASSFSGGWGQNNSPLHF. DNA for the CDR3: TGTGCCAGCAGCTTTTCGGGAGGATGGGGGCAAAATAATTCACCCCTCCACTTT.

The gene calls are TRBV5-4 and TRBJ2-6; D possibly corresponds to TRBD2 (5 bases). Germline assignment: CDR1 SGHNT and CDR2 YYREEE (reference sequence). V gave up 7 bases and J gave up 0 bases, with 5 bases separating them. CDR3 size: 13 residues. As DNA, the CDR3 is TGTGCCAGCCGGGACTCTGGGGCCAACGTCCTGACTTTC. It specifies CASRDSGANVLTF.

As DNA, the CDR3 is TGTGCCAGCAGCTTGGGGCTGAACCCCGCAACTAATGAAAAACTGTTTTTT. As protein: CASSLGLNPATNEKLFF. This chain uses TRBV7-9 with TRBJ1-4; TRBD1 is a possible D gene (5 bases). CDR1 is SEHNR and CDR2 is FQNEAQ in the germline V gene (reference sequence). Trimming left V 3 bases short and J 0 bases short, with 14 bases between. CDR3 length equals 17 residues.

This chain uses TRBV7-3 with TRBJ2-1, with TRBD2 matching 10 bases. CDR1 SGHTA and CDR2 FQGTGA come from the germline V gene. The CDR3 has 15 residues. V shed 2 bases, J shed 7 bases, and the junction held 5 bases outside the gene matches. CDR3 amino acids: CASSLEASGSNEQFF. In nucleotides, the CDR3 is TGTGCCAGCAGCTTAGAGGCTAGCGGGAGTAATGAGCAGTTCTTC. Supplemented by reference TRBV7-3 and TRBJ2-1, the full variable domain reads GAGVSQTPSNKVTEKGKYVELRCDPISGHTALYWYRQSLGQGPEFLIYFQGTGAADDSGLPNDRFFAVRPEGSVSTLKIQRTERGDSAVYLCASSLEASGSNEQFFGPGTRLTVL.

The chain links TRBV9 to TRBJ1-1; D is unclear. The CDR3 is 13 amino acids. V was trimmed by 6 bases and J by 4 bases, leaving 13 bases between them. CDR1 and CDR2 from the germline V gene are SGDLS and YYNGEE. CDR3 in amino acids: CASTEVSSTEAFF. CDR3 DNA sequence: TGTGCCAGCACGGAGGTTTCGAGCACTGAAGCTTTCTTT.

The V and J genes are TRBV28 and TRBJ2-4, with 7 bases that match TRBD1. V lost 5 bases to trimming and J lost 0 bases; unmatched junction nucleotides: 7. The CDR3 consists of 16 residues. Germline assignment: CDR1 MDHEN and CDR2 SYDVKM. CDR3 nucleotides: TGTGCCAGCAGTCCCACAGGGGTGTTAGCCAAAAACATTCAGTACTTC. This encodes CASSPTGVLAKNIQYF.

The chain couples TRBV28 to TRBJ1-2, with D perhaps matching TRBD1 (6 bases). This CDR3 comprises 18 residues. V dropped 2 bases and J dropped 5 bases, with 24 bases sitting between them. Germline V gene data show CDR1 as MDHEN and CDR2 as SYDVKM. The CDR3: CASSLRWDILGAGYGYTF. The CDR3 DNA is TGTGCCAGCAGTTTAAGGTGGGACATCCTCGGCGCAGGGTATGGCTACACCTTC.

The rearrangement joins TRBV28 to TRBJ2-2, with 10 bases aligning to TRBD2. CDR3 length: 18 residues. Germline loops: CDR1 MDHEN, CDR2 SYDVKM. Trimming at V came to 2 bases and at J to 0 bases, leaving 6 bases not matched to a gene. CDR3 amino acids: CASSLESSGSSNTGELFF. The CDR3 DNA is TGTGCCAGCAGTTTAGAATCTAGCGGGAGTTCGAACACCGGGGAGCTGTTTTTT.

The V gene is TRBV5-4, the J gene TRBJ2-3; D is possibly TRBD1 (7 bases). CDR1 SGHNT and CDR2 YYREEE come from the germline V gene (reference sequence). CDR3 size: 16 residues. Trimming left V 3 bases short and J 0 bases short, with 14 bases between. CDR3 bases: TGTGCCAGCAGCTCCCCGACAGGGACTAGCACAGATACGCAGTATTTT. Translation gives CASSSPTGTSTDTQYF.

This clone was counted once. V and J are TRBV28 and TRBJ2-7; the match to TRBD2 covers 9 bases. CDR3 size: 15 residues. The V gene end was trimmed by 6 bases and the J gene end by 1 base; junction bases not matched to a gene: 7. Germline values: CDR1 MDHEN, CDR2 SYDVKM. The CDR3 loop is CASSLSGSSSYEQYF. Written as DNA, the CDR3 is TGTGCCAGCAGCCTTAGCGGGAGTTCTTCCTACGAGCAGTACTTC. The full variable domain, completed using reference TRBV28 and TRBJ2-7, is DVKVTQSSRYLVKRTGEKVFLECVQDMDHENMFWYRQDPGLGLRLIYFSYDVKMKEKGDIPEGYSVSREKKERFSLILESASTNQTSMYLCASSLSGSSSYEQYFGPGTRLTVT.

In its sample, this clone was seen once. V and J are TRBV19 and TRBJ2-2, with TRBD1 as a possible D gene (5 bases). Trimming pared 5 bases from V and 2 bases from J, leaving 15 bases between. Germline V gene data show CDR1 as LNHDA and CDR2 as SQIVND (reference sequence). This CDR3 is 16 amino acids long. DNA of the CDR3: TGTGCCAGTAGTGCTCAGGGCCAGGTTAACACCGGGGAGCTGTTTTTT. Amino acids: CASSAQGQVNTGELFF.

V is TRBV11-2 and J is TRBJ2-3, with 14 bases fitting TRBD2. CDR3 length equals 17 residues. Germline values: CDR1 SGHAT, CDR2 FQNNGV. V lost 3 bases and J lost 3; bases outside the gene matches: 5. The CDR3 nucleotides read TGTGCCAGCAGCTTGACTAGCGGGAGGGCCGGAACAGATACGCAGTATTTT. This encodes CASSLTSGRAGTDTQYF.

This chain connects TRBV30 to TRBJ1-2, with 12 nucleotides matching TRBD1. V was pared by 3 bases and J by 8 bases, with 13 bases of the junction left unmatched. There are 16 residues in the CDR3. Germline V CDR1 and CDR2: GTSNPN, SVGIG (reference sequence). DNA for the CDR3: TGTGCCTGGAGGGCCTCTTTGGGACAGGGGGCGTTCGGCTACACCTTC. Encoded protein: CAWRASLGQGAFGYTF.

This sequence joins TRBV5-1 and TRBJ2-3; 8 nucleotides align to TRBD2. In germline, CDR1 is SGHRS, CDR2 YFSETQ. This CDR3 is 16 amino acids long. J gave up 0 bases and V 0 bases, and 3 bases lay outside the gene matches. The CDR3 loop is CASSLGRGGSTDTQYF. The CDR3 nucleotides are TGCGCCAGCAGCTTGGGACGGGGGGGTAGCACAGATACGCAGTATTTT.

With respect to this clone: No DNA is shown, since the ends of the CDR3 on it are uncertain; the CDR3 is the one TCRdb lists. This sequence joins TRBV11-1 and TRBJ2-2; TRBD1 is the table's D call and was not checked against the DNA. The length of the CDR3 is 15 amino acids, counting both ends. Germline V gives CDR1 SGHAT, CDR2 FQDESV (reference sequence). CDR3 region: CASSFLAQGAGELFF.

CDR3 sequence: CASSLVRANEKLFF. The CDR3 coding sequence is TGTGCCAGCAGTTTGGTGAGGGCTAATGAAAAACTGTTTTTT. The chain joins TRBV6-5 to TRBJ1-4; no clear D. Germline V gene data show CDR1 as MNHEY and CDR2 as SVGAGI. This CDR3 comprises 14 residues. V was trimmed by 4 bases and J by 3 bases, leaving 9 bases between them.

The chain combines TRBV5-8 with TRBJ1-5; TRBD1 matches at 11 bases. The CDR3 extends over 15 amino acids. Germline CDR1 is SGHTS and CDR2 is YDEGEE. J lost 6 bases, V lost 4 bases, and 6 bases had no gene match. In DNA, the CDR3 is TGTGCCAGCAGCCTCGGACAGGGGGCTGTTCAGCCCCAGCATTTT. It encodes CASSLGQGAVQPQHF.

The chain recombines TRBV28 with TRBJ2-2, with D possibly being TRBD1 (6 bases). The CDR3 sequence is 16 residues long. With 3 bases removed from V and 8 bases from J, the gap between germline ends came to 19 bases. Germline CDR1 is MDHEN and CDR2 is SYDVKM. CDR3 protein: CASSFVGHLPGGELFF. The DNA of the CDR3 is TGTGCCAGCAGTTTCGTGGGACATCTTCCTGGAGGGGAGCTGTTTTTT.

The V and J genes are TRBV5-8 and TRBJ1-2, with TRBD1 matching over 11 bases. The CDR3 totals 15 residues. Per germline, CDR1 SGHTS and CDR2 YDEGEE. The ends lost 4 bases at V and 3 bases at J; junction bases unmatched: 5. CDR3 nucleotides: TGTGCCAGCAGCCGAGGACAGGGGGCGCACTATGGCTACACCTTC. Its translation is CASSRGQGAHYGYTF.

The chain has TRBV9 and TRBJ2-1, with D perhaps TRBD2 (6 bases). Germline V gene data show CDR1 as SGDLS and CDR2 as YYNGEE. This CDR3 comprises 17 residues. Trimming removed 2 bases from V and 4 bases from J, with 19 bases in between. CDR3 loop: CASSVEGGTWGYNEQFF. The CDR3 DNA reads as TGTGCCAGCAGCGTGGAGGGTGGGACCTGGGGTTACAATGAGCAGTTCTTC.

The chain carries TRBV7-3 and TRBJ2-6, with D possibly TRBD1 on 5 matching bases. Germline V gene sequence: CDR1 SGHTA, CDR2 FQGTGA. V was clipped by 5 bases and J by 4 bases, with 6 bases between them. The CDR3 contains 13 residues. CDR3 sequence reads: CASSQGGANVLTF. CDR3 bases: TGTGCCAGCAGCCAGGGAGGGGCCAACGTCCTGACTTTC.

The rearrangement joins TRBV5-1 to TRBJ2-1, with 14 bases that match TRBD2. CDR3 length: 19 residues. Germline values: CDR1 SGHRS, CDR2 YFSETQ. Losses at the gene ends were 4 bases for V and 0 bases for J; bases not matched to a gene: 9. The CDR3 here is CASSPTGTSGGSSYNEQFF. The CDR3 DNA reads TGCGCCAGCAGCCCTACCGGGACTAGCGGGGGAAGCTCCTACAATGAGCAGTTCTTC.

This clone was recorded only once. The V call is TRBV30, the J call TRBJ1-1; D not resolved. The germline gives CDR1 GTSNPN, CDR2 SVGIG (reference sequence). Deletions cut 3 bases from V and 4 bases from J, with 15 bases between. The CDR3 spans 14 residues. CDR3: CAWRLPGGFTEAFF. The CDR3 DNA sequence: TGTGCCTGGAGACTCCCAGGTGGCTTCACTGAAGCTTTCTTT.

The CDR3 coding sequence is TGTGCCAGCAGTGCCCATTGGGGGGGCGGAGGGAACACCGGGGAGCTGTTTTTT. Translated, it gives CASSAHWGGGGNTGELFF. This chain links TRBV25-1 with TRBJ2-2; tentative D call: TRBD2 (7 bases). V lost 4 bases and J 1 base, leaving 19 bases between the germline ends. CDR3 length equals 18 residues. CDR1 and CDR2 (germline): MGHDK, SYGVNS.

This clone was picked up a small number of times. The rearrangement joins TRBV7-9 to TRBJ1-2; perhaps TRBD1 as D (5 bases). This CDR3 is 16 amino acids long. CDR1 and CDR2 (germline): SEHNR, FQNEAQ (reference sequence). Trimming shortened V by 5 bases and J by 8 bases, and 24 bases separated the two germline ends. The CDR3 nucleotides read TGTGCCAGCAGCATCGCCGCCCGGGACTCGGGCTTCGGCTACACCTTC. This gives the protein CASSIAARDSGFGYTF.